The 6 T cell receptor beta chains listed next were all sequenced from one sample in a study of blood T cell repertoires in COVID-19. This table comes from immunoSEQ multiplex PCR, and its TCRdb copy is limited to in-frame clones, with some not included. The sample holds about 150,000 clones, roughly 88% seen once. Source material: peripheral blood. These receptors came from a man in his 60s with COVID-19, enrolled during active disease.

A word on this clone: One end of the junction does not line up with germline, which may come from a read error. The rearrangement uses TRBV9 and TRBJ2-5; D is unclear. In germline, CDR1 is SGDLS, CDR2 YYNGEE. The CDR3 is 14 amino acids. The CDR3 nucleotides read TGTGCCAGCAGCGGCGGTACTCTCCAACAGACCCAGTACTTC. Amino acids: CASSGGTLQQTQYF.

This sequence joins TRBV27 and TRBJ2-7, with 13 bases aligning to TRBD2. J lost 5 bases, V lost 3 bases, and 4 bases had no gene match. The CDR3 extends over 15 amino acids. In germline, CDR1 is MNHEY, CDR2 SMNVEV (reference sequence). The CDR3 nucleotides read TGTGCCAGCAGTTTTGGGACTAGCGGGGCCAACGAGCAGTACTTC. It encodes CASSFGTSGANEQYF.

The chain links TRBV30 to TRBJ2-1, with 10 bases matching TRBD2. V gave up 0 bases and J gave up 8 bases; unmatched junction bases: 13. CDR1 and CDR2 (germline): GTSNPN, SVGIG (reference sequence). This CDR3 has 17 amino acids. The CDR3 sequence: CAWSVRPRAGGPHEQFF. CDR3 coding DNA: TGTGCCTGGAGTGTAAGACCCCGAGCGGGAGGGCCCCATGAGCAGTTCTTC.

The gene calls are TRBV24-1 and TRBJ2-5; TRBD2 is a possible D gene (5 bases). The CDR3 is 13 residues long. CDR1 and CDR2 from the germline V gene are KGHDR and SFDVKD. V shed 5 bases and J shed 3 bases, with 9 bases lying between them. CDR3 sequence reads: CATSVPTKETQYF. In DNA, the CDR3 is TGTGCCACCAGTGTTCCGACTAAAGAGACCCAGTACTTC.

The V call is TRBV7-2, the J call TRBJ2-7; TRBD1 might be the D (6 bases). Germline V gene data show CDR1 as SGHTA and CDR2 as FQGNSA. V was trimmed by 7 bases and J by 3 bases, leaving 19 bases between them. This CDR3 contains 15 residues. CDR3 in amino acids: CASTSFLKGGYEQYF. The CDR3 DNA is TGTGCCAGCACTTCCTTTTTAAAAGGGGGCTACGAGCAGTACTTC.

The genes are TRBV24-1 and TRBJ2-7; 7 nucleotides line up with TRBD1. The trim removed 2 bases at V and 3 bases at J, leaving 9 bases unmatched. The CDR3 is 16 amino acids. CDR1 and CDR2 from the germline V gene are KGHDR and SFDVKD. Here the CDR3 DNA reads TGTGCCACCAGTGATTCAATTACAGGGGCGGGCTACGAGCAGTACTTC. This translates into CATSDSITGAGYEQYF.